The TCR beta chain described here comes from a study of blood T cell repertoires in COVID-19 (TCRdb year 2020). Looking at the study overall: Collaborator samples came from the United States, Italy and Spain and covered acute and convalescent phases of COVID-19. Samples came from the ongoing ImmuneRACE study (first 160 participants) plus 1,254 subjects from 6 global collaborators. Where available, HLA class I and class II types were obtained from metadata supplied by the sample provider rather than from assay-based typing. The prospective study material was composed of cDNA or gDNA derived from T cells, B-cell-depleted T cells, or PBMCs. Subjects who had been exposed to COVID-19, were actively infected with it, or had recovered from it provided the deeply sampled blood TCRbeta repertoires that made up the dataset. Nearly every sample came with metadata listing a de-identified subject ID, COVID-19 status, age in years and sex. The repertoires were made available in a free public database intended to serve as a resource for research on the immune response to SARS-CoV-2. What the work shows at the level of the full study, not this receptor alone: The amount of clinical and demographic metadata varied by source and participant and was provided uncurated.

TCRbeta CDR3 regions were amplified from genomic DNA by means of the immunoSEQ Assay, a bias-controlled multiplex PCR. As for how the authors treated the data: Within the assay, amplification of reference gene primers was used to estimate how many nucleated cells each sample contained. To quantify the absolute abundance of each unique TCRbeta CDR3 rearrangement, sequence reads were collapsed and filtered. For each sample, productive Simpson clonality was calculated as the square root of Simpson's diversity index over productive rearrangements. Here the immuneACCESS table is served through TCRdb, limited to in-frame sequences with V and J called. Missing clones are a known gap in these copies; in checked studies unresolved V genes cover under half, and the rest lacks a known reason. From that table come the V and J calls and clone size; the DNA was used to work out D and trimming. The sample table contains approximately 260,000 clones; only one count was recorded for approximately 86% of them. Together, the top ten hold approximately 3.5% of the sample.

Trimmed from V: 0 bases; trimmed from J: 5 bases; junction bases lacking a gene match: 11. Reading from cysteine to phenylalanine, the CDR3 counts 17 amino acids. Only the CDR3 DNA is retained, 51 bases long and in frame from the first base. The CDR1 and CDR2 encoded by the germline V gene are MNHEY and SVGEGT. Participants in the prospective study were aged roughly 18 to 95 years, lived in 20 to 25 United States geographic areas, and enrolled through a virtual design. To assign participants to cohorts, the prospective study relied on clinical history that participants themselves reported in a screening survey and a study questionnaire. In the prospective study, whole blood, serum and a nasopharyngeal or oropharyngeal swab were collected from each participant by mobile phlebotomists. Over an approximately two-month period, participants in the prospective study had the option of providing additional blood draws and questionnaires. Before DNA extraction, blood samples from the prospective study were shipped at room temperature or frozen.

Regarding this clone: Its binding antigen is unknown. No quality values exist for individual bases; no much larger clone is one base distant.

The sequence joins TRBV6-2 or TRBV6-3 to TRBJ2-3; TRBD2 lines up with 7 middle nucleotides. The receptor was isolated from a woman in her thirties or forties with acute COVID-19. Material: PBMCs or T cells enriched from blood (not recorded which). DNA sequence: TGTGCCAGCAGTTACTCCTACCTCGCTGCGGGAGAAGATACGCAGTATTTT. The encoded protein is CASSYSYLAAGEDTQYF.